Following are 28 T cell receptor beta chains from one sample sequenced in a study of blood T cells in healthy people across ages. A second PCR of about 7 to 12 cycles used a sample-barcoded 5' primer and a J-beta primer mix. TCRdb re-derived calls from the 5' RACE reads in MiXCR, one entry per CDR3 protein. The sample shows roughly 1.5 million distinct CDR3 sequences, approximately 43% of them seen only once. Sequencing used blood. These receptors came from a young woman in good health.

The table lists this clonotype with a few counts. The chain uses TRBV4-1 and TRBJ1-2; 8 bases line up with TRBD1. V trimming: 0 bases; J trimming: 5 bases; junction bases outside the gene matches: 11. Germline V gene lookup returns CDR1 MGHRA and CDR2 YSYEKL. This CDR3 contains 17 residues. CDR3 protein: CASSQDVSVTGGYGYTF. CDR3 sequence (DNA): TGCGCCAGCAGCCAAGATGTATCTGTTACAGGGGGGTATGGCTACACCTTC.

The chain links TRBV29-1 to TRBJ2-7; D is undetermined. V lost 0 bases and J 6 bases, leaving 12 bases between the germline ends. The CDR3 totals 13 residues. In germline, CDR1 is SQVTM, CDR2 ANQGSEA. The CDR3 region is CSVEDLWGSEQYF. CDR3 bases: TGCAGCGTTGAAGATTTATGGGGATCCGAGCAGTACTTC.

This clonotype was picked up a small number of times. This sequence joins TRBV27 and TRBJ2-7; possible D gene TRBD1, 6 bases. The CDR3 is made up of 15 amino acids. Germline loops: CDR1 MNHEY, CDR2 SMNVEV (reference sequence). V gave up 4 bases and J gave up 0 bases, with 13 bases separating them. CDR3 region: CASSSRQVLSYEQYF. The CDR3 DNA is TGTGCCAGCAGTTCCCGACAGGTCCTCTCCTACGAGCAGTACTTC.

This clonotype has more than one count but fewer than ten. Written as DNA, the CDR3 is TGTGCCAGCTCACCAAGGGCGGGAGGAGGCACAGATACGCAGTATTTT. As protein: CASSPRAGGGTDTQYF. The chain is built from TRBV18 and TRBJ2-3; 8 positions agree with TRBD2. CDR1 is KGHSH, CDR2 LQKENI, per germline. This CDR3 has 16 residues. Losses at the gene ends were 2 bases for V and 1 base for J; bases not matched to a gene: 5.

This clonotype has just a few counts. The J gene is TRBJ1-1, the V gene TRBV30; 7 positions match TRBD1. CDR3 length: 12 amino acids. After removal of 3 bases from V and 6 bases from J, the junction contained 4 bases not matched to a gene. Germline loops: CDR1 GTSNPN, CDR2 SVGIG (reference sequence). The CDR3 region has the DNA TGTGCCTGGAGGACAGGGCGCGCTGAAGCTTTCTTT. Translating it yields CAWRTGRAEAFF.

The CDR3 DNA is TGCAGTGCTAGCGGGGGGGTTTCAGATGAGCAGTACTTC. Translation gives CSASGGVSDEQYF. The chain uses TRBV20-1 and TRBJ2-5; 8 bases are a match to TRBD2. The CDR3 runs to 13 residues. Looked up from germline, CDR1 is DFQATT and CDR2 is SNEGSKA (reference sequence). V lost 3 bases, J lost 11 bases, and 11 bases stayed unmatched.

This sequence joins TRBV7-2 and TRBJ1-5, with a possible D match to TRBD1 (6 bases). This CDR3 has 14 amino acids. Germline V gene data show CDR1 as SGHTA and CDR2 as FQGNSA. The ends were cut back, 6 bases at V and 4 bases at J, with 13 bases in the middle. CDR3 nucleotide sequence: TGTGCCAGCAGTACCTTACAGGGAAATCAGCCCCAGCATTTT. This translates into CASSTLQGNQPQHF.

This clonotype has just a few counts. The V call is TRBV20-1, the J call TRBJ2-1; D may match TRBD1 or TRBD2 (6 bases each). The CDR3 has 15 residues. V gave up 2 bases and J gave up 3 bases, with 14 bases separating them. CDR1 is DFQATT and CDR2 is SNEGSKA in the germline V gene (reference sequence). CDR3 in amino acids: CSARTGAVHYNEQFF. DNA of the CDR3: TGCAGTGCTAGAACGGGGGCAGTTCACTACAATGAGCAGTTCTTC.

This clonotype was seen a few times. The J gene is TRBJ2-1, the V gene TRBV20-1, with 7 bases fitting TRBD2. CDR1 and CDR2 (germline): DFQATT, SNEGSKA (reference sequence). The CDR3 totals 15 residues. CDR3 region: CSARGEGGSYNEQFF. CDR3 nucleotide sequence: TGCAGCGCCCGTGGGGAGGGCGGCTCCTACAATGAGCAGTTCTTC.

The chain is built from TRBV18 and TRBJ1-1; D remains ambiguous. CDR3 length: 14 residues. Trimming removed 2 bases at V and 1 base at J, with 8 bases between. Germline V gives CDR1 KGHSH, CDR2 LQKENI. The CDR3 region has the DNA TGTGCCAGCTCACCAGTAAGCAGGAACACTGAAGCTTTCTTT. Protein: CASSPVSRNTEAFF.

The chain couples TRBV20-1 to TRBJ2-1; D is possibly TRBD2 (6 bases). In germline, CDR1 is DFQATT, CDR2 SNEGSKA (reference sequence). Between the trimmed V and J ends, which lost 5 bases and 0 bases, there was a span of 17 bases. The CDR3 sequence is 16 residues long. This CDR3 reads CSAASRAGSSYNEQFF. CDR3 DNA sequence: TGCAGTGCTGCCTCTAGGGCGGGAAGCTCCTACAATGAGCAGTTCTTC.

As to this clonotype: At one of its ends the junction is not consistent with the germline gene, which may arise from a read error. CDR3 loop: CASNPSGYFYVQYF. The CDR3 region has the DNA TGTGCCAGCAATCCGAGCGGGTACTTCTACGTGCAGTACTTC. This chain uses TRBV25-1 with TRBJ2-7; TRBD2 might be the D (6 bases). The germline V gene encodes CDR1 MGHDK and CDR2 SYGVNS. The CDR3 covers 14 residues.

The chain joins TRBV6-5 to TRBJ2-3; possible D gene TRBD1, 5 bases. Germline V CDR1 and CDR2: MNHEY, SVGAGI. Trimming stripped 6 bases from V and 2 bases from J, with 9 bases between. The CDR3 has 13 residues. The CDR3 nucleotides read TGTGCCAGCAGGGGGCCGATCACAGATACGCAGTATTTT. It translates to CASRGPITDTQYF.

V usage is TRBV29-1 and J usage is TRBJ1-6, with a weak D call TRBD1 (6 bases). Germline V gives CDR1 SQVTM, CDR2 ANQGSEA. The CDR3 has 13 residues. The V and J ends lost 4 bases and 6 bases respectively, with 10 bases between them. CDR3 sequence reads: CSVGDIINSPLHF. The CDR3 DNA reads TGCAGCGTTGGGGACATAATTAATTCACCCCTCCACTTT. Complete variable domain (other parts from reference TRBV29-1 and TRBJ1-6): SAVISQKPSRDICQRGTSLTIQCQVDSQVTMMFWYRQQPGQSLTLIATANQGSEATYESGFVIDKFPISRPNLTFSTLTVSNMSPEDSSIYLCSVGDIINSPLHFGNGTRLTVT.

For the CDR3, the DNA is TGTGCCAGCAGCGTCAATCCAGGTGTGGAGACCCAGTACTTC. Translated, it gives CASSVNPGVETQYF. The chain joins TRBV9 to TRBJ2-5; no definite D call. Trimming removed 2 bases at V and 5 bases at J, with 13 bases between. There are 14 residues in the CDR3. In germline, CDR1 is SGDLS, CDR2 YYNGEE.

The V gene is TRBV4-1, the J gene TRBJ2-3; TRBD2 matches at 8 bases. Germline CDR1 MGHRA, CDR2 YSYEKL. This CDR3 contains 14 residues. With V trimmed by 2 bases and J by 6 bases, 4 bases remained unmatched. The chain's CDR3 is CASSQRAGVDTQYF. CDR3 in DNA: TGCGCCAGCAGCCAACGAGCGGGAGTCGATACGCAGTATTTT.

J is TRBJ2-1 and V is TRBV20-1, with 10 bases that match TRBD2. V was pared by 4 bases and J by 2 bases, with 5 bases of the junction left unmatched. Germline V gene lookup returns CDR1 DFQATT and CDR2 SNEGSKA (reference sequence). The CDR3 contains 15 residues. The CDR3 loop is CSATLAGGPYNEQFF. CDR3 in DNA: TGCAGTGCTACCTTAGCGGGAGGCCCCTACAATGAGCAGTTCTTC.

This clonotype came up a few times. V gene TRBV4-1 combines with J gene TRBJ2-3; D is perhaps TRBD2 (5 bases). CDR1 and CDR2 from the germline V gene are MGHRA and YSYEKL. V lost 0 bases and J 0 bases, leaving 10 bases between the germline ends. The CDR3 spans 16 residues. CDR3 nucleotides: TGCGCCAGCAGCCAAGATTCCCGGGGAAGCACAGATACGCAGTATTTT. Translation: CASSQDSRGSTDTQYF.

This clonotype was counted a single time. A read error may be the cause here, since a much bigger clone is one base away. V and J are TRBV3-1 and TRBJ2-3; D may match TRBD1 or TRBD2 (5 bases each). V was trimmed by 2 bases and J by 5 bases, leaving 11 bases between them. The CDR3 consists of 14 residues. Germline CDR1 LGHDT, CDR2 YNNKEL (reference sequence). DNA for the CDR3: TGTGCCAGCAGCCAAAGGGACGGCAAAGATACGCAGTATTTT. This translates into CASSQRDGKDTQYF.

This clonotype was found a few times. The DNA for the CDR3 is TGTGCCAGCAGCCCCAGTGGTAGGGGGTCTCCCGAAGCTTTCTTT. It is translated as CASSPSGRGSPEAFF. The chain recombines TRBV7-9 with TRBJ1-1; D is possibly TRBD1 (6 bases). This CDR3 comprises 15 residues. Germline V gene sequence: CDR1 SEHNR, CDR2 FQNEAQ (reference sequence). Deletions cut 5 bases from V and 8 bases from J, with 21 bases between.

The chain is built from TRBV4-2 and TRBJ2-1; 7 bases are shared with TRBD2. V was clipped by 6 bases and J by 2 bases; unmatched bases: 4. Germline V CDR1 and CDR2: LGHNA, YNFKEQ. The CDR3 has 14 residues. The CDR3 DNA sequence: TGTGCCAGCAGTCGTGGGACTACCTACAATGAGCAGTTCTTC. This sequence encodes CASSRGTTYNEQFF.

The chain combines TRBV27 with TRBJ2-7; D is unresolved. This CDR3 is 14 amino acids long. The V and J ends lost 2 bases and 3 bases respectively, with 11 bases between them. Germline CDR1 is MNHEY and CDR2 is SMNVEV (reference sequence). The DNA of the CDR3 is TGTGCCAGCAGTTTAGTAGGGCCGGTCTACGAGCAGTACTTC. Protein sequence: CASSLVGPVYEQYF.

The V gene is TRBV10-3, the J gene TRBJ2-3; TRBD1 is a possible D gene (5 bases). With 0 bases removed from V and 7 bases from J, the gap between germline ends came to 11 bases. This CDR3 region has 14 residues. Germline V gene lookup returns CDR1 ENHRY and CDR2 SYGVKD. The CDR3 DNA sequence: TGTGCCATCAGTGAGTCGAAAGGGGCAAATACGCAGTATTTT. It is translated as CAISESKGANTQYF.

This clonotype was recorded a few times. In DNA form, the CDR3 reads TGTGCCAGCAGTTACTCGGATAGGACTAACTATGGCTACACCTTC. This codes for CASSYSDRTNYGYTF. J is TRBJ1-2 and V is TRBV6-5; D gene uncertain. With 0 bases removed from V and 0 bases from J, the gap between germline ends came to 8 bases. CDR3 size: 15 residues. The germline V gene has CDR1 MNHEY and CDR2 SVGAGI.

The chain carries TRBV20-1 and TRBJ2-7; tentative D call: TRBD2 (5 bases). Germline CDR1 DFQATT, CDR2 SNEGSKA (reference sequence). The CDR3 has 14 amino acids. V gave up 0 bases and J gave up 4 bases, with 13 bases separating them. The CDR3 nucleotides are TGCAGTGCTAGAGATCCATCTAGCCGGTACGAGCAGTACTTC. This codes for CSARDPSSRYEQYF.

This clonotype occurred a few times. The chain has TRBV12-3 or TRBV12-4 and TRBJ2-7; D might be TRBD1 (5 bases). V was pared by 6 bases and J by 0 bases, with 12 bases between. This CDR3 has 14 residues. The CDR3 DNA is TGTGCCAGCAGACAGACACAGGACTCCTACGAGCAGTACTTC. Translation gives CASRQTQDSYEQYF.

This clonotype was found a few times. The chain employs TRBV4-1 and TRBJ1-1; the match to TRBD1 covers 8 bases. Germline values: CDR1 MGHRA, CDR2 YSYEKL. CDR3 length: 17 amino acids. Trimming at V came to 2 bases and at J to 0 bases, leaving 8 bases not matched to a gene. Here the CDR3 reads CASSQIDRGLLNTEAFF. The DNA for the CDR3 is TGCGCCAGCAGCCAAATCGACAGGGGTTTATTGAACACTGAAGCTTTCTTT.

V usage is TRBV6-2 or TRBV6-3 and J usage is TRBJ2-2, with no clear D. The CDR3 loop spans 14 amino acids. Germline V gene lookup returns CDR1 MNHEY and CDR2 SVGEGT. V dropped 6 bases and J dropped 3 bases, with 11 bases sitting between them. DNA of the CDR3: TGTGCCAGCAGCGGTAACCCGGACACCGGGGAGCTGTTTTTT. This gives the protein CASSGNPDTGELFF.